These T cell receptor beta chains were read from a single sample in a study of OX40 agonist ivuxolimab in advanced cancers. TCRdb's table, derived via immunoSEQ multiplex PCR, lists solely in-frame clones and lacks some. The sample has about 83,000 clones, around nine tenths seen once. This material consisted of CD4+ or CD8+ T cells sorted from blood, taken in a trial of the OX40 agonist ivuxolimab. The receptors shown here come from an adult with an advanced solid tumor such as melanoma, head and neck, liver or kidney cancer. Both conserved end residues are part of each CDR3. D genes are given only for firm matches. Clone size is shown for a subset of rows, as once, few, many or a class of expanded clone.

J | D | size | V | DNA | CDR3
TRBJ2-3 | . | . | TRBV5-1 | TGCGCCAGCAGCTTGGGGGGAGATACGCAGTATTTT | CASSLGGDTQYF
TRBJ2-7 | . | once | TRBV19 | TGTGCCAGTGGGGGGGGCCAATCGTCAGAGCAGTACTTC | CASGGGQSSEQYF
TRBJ2-1 | . | . | TRBV18 | TGTGCCAGCTCACCATCGACGAGGTACAATGAGCAGTTCTTC | CASSPSTRYNEQFF
TRBJ2-1 | TRBD2 | . | TRBV11-2 | TGTGCCAGCAGCTCGGGACTAGCGGTTGGTGAGCAGTTCTTC | CASSSGLAVGEQFF
TRBJ2-3 | . | . | TRBV15 | TGTGCCACCACGGTAAAGGGGTGGATCACAGATACGCAGTATTTT | CATTVKGWITDTQYF
TRBJ2-5 | TRBD2 | . | TRBV5-4 | TGTGCCAGCAGCCAAACTAGCGGGAGTAGGCGAGAGACCCAGTACTTC | CASSQTSGSRRETQYF
TRBJ1-1 | . | . | TRBV21-1 | TGTGCCAGCAGCAAAGGGAAGGCCGTGGGACCCACTGAAGCTTTCTTT | CASSKGKAVGPTEAFF
TRBJ1-3 | . | . | TRBV6-6 | TGTGCCAGCAGTTACCGGGGGGACACCATATATTTT | CASSYRGDTIYF
TRBJ2-1 | . | . | TRBV9 | TGTGCCAGCAGCGTAGAGGACAGCCACAATGAGCAGTTCTTC | CASSVEDSHNEQFF
TRBJ2-7 | TRBD1 | . | TRBV5-4 | TGTGCCAGCAGCTCTGGACAGGGGAACGAGCAGTACTTC | CASSSGQGNEQYF
TRBJ1-3 | . | . | TRBV5-1 | TGCGCCAGCAGCGGAGGGGAAAACACCATATATTTT | CASSGGENTIYF
TRBJ1-5 | TRBD1 | . | TRBV27 | TGTGCCAGCAGAGGGACAGGGGGCGGTCAGCCCCAGCATTTT | CASRGTGGGQPQHF
TRBJ2-1 | TRBD2 | . | TRBV7-2 | TGTGCCAGCAGCTTGGCTAGCGGATCATCTCTGTACAATGAGCAGTTCTTC | CASSLASGSSLYNEQFF
TRBJ1-1 | . | . | TRBV10-1 | TGCGCCAGCAGTGCCGGGGGGAGCACTGAAGCTTTCTTT | CASSAGGSTEAFF
TRBJ1-4 | . | . | TRBV28 | TGTGCCAGCAGTTTAGAGGGGGCTAATGAAAAACTGTTTTTT | CASSLEGANEKLFF
TRBJ2-4 | TRBD2 | . | TRBV28 | TGTGCCAGCAGTTTCCCGGCCCGGGGGGGGGTTCAGTACTTC | CASSFPARGGVQYF
TRBJ2-3 | . | once | TRBV28 | TGTGCCAGCAGTCCACAAACGGGCACAGATACGCAGTATTTT | CASSPQTGTDTQYF
TRBJ2-7 | . | . | TRBV6-5 | TGTGCCAGCAGTTACTCCAGGGAGCCCTTCTACGAGCAGTACTTC | CASSYSREPFYEQYF